One and the same sample provided the 18 T cell receptor beta chains below, sequenced in a study of blood T cell repertoires in COVID-19. Method: immunoSEQ multiplex PCR; TCRdb's copy keeps in-frame clones and lacks some. Of about 150,000 clones detected, approximately 80% appear once; the ten largest clones hold about 29%. The sequencing input was peripheral blood. The receptor source for this set is a woman aged 55-75 years with acute or convalescent COVID-19.

CDR3 in amino acids: CASSTLTGDYGYTF. CDR3 in DNA: TGTGCCAGCAGCACCTTGACAGGGGACTATGGCTACACCTTC. J is TRBJ1-2 and V is TRBV11-2; 8 bases agree with TRBD1. Germline values: CDR1 SGHAT, CDR2 FQNNGV. The CDR3 sequence is 14 residues long. Trimming cost V 5 bases and J 3 bases; bases outside gene matches: 5.

The rearrangement links TRBV15 to TRBJ1-3; 7 positions match TRBD1. The length of the CDR3 is 17 residues. J lost 1 base, V lost 1 base, and 7 bases had no gene match. The germline gives CDR1 LNHNV, CDR2 YYDKDF (reference sequence). This chain's CDR3 is CATSRGTGVVSGNTIYF. CDR3 nucleotides: TGTGCCACCAGCAGAGGAACAGGGGTTGTTTCTGGAAACACCATATATTTT.

V usage is TRBV11-2 and J usage is TRBJ1-2; 7 positions match TRBD1. V trimming: 4 bases; J trimming: 6 bases; junction bases outside the gene matches: 8. The CDR3 is made up of 14 amino acids. Germline-derived CDR1 and CDR2 are SGHAT and FQNNGV. The CDR3: CASSSIQGPHGYTF. The CDR3 DNA follows: TGTGCCAGCAGCTCAATACAGGGGCCCCATGGCTACACCTTC.

The CDR3 is CSVQGHYGYTF. CDR3 bases: TGCAGTGTTCAGGGGCACTATGGCTACACCTTC. The J gene is TRBJ1-2, the V gene TRBV20-1; TRBD1 might be the D (6 bases). CDR1 and CDR2 (germline): DFQATT, SNEGSKA (reference sequence). V shed 7 bases and J shed 3 bases, with 9 bases lying between them. The CDR3 runs to 11 residues.

The J gene is TRBJ2-3, the V gene TRBV19; 12 nucleotides line up with TRBD2. The V and J ends lost 4 bases and 1 base, in that order; junction bases with no gene match: 0. The CDR3 runs 15 residues. CDR1 and CDR2 (germline): LNHDA, SQIVND (reference sequence). CDR3 DNA sequence: TGTGCCAGTAGTAGGACTAGCGGGGGCACAGATACGCAGTATTTT. It specifies CASSRTSGGTDTQYF.

The J gene is TRBJ2-5, the V gene TRBV5-1; 9 nucleotides agree with TRBD1. The germline gives CDR1 SGHRS, CDR2 YFSETQ. The CDR3 has 14 amino acids. V was clipped by 5 bases and J by 5 bases; unmatched bases: 7. The CDR3 DNA follows: TGCGCCAGCAGAGTCACAGGGGGCTGGGAGACCCAGTACTTC. It specifies CASRVTGGWETQYF.

This clone came up once. The genes are TRBV27 and TRBJ1-1, with D possibly being TRBD1 (5 bases). Germline loops: CDR1 MNHEY, CDR2 SMNVEV (reference sequence). V shed 3 bases and J shed 12 bases, with 20 bases lying between them. This CDR3 has 14 amino acids. This chain's CDR3 is CASSFMGGEVGTFF. DNA for the CDR3: TGTGCCAGCAGTTTCATGGGAGGGGAAGTGGGAACTTTCTTT.

The table lists this clone with a few counts. V and J are TRBV27 and TRBJ2-7; TRBD1 aligns across 7 bases. Germline loops: CDR1 MNHEY, CDR2 SMNVEV (reference sequence). The CDR3 runs to 14 residues. The V and J ends lost 5 bases and 2 bases, in that order; junction bases with no gene match: 6. CDR3 sequence: CASSPYTGAYEQYF. The CDR3 region has the DNA TGTGCCAGCAGTCCATATACAGGGGCCTACGAGCAGTACTTC.

The chain carries TRBV5-1 and TRBJ2-2, with 9 bases matching TRBD1. This CDR3 spans 16 amino acids. With V trimmed by 0 bases and J by 7 bases, 7 bases remained unmatched. Germline CDR1 SGHRS, CDR2 YFSETQ. Here the CDR3 reads CASSLVRTGDSGELFF. CDR3 sequence (DNA): TGCGCCAGCAGCTTGGTTCGGACAGGGGATAGCGGGGAGCTGTTTTTT.

This clone was seen once. The chain is built from TRBV2 and TRBJ1-6; D is possibly TRBD1 (6 bases). The CDR3 covers 15 residues. The germline V gene has CDR1 SNHLY and CDR2 FYNNEI. Between the trimmed V and J ends, which lost 3 bases and 4 bases, there was a span of 10 bases. Here the CDR3 DNA reads TGTGCCAGCAGTGAGCCACAGGGATATAATTCACCCCTCCACTTT. It codes for CASSEPQGYNSPLHF. Filled out from reference TRBV2 and TRBJ1-6, the complete variable domain reads EPEVTQTPSHQVTQMGQEVILRCVPISNHLYFYWYRQILGQKVEFLVSFYNNEISEKSEIFDDQFSVERPDGSNFTLKIRSTKLEDSAMYFCASSEPQGYNSPLHFGNGTRLTVT.

The genes are TRBV5-1 and TRBJ1-2; tentatively, D is TRBD1 (5 bases). CDR1 SGHRS and CDR2 YFSETQ come from the germline V gene. Trimming removed 3 bases at V and 0 bases at J, with 15 bases between. This CDR3 contains 16 residues. CDR3 nucleotides: TGCGCCAGCAGCTCCGGACACCTCCTAGCTAACTATGGCTACACCTTC. Its translation: CASSSGHLLANYGYTF.

V gene TRBV6-5 combines with J gene TRBJ1-6; 9 nucleotides agree with TRBD1. V lost 0 bases to trimming and J lost 6 bases; unmatched junction nucleotides: 3. Germline V gives CDR1 MNHEY, CDR2 SVGAGI. This CDR3 spans 16 amino acids. The CDR3 region is CASSYSQGAPNSPLHF. The CDR3 nucleotides are TGTGCCAGCAGTTACTCACAGGGGGCTCCTAATTCACCCCTCCACTTT.

This chain connects TRBV3-1 (or the pseudogene TRBV3-2) to TRBJ2-3, with 10 bases lining up with TRBD2. Losses at the gene ends were 6 bases for V and 1 base for J; bases not matched to a gene: 7. The germline V gene encodes CDR1 LGHDT and CDR2 YNNKEL (reference sequence). The CDR3 runs 16 residues. The CDR3 reads CASSREGLAGTDTQYF. The DNA for the CDR3 is TGTGCCAGCAGTCGTGAAGGACTAGCGGGCACAGATACGCAGTATTTT.

This clone was counted a single time. This chain uses TRBV11-3 with TRBJ2-1, with 12 positions matching TRBD2. The V gene end was trimmed by 3 bases and the J gene end by 9 bases; junction bases not matched to a gene: 3. The CDR3 extends over 14 amino acids. CDR1 and CDR2 from the germline V gene are SGHNT and YENEEA. Here the CDR3 reads CASSFGTSGPEQFF. The CDR3 DNA reads TGTGCCAGCAGCTTCGGGACTAGCGGGCCTGAGCAGTTCTTC.

This clone was counted at least ten times. The chain uses TRBV27 and TRBJ1-2, with TRBD1 as a possible D gene (6 bases). Looked up from germline, CDR1 is MNHEY and CDR2 is SMNVEV (reference sequence). The CDR3 runs 14 residues. Trimming took 5 bases from V and 5 from J, leaving 15 bases between them. The CDR3 DNA reads as TGTGCCAGCAGTGCGGACAGACCTGGGTATGGCTACACCTTC. Translation gives CASSADRPGYGYTF.

The chain couples TRBV28 to TRBJ1-1; TRBD1 is a possible D gene (6 bases). Trimming took 6 bases from V and 0 from J, leaving 8 bases between them. Germline V lookup: CDR1 MDHEN, CDR2 SYDVKM. The CDR3 runs to 13 residues. The CDR3 nucleotides are TGTGCCAGCAGACAGGGCCTGAACACTGAAGCTTTCTTT. Residues: CASRQGLNTEAFF.

The chain uses TRBV19 and TRBJ1-6; weak D call: TRBD1 (6 bases). The CDR3 is made up of 15 amino acids. CDR1 LNHDA and CDR2 SQIVND come from the germline V gene (reference sequence). Trimming cost V 8 bases and J 3 bases, with 14 bases left between them. The CDR3 reads CASATRDIYNSPLHF. CDR3 coding DNA: TGTGCCAGTGCGACCCGGGACATCTATAATTCACCCCTCCACTTT.

This clone was recorded only once. One end of the junction is discordant with germline, which a read error may explain. Other DNA sequences in the same sample also yield this CDR3. The V and J genes are TRBV11-1 and TRBJ1-2; D is undetermined. Per the germline V gene, CDR1 is SGHAT and CDR2 is FQDESV (reference sequence). CDR3 length equals 13 residues. The DNA for the CDR3 is TGTGCCAGCAGCGGGCGGGCTAACTATGGCTACACATTC. Translation gives CASSGRANYGYTF. Full variable domain (missing parts from reference TRBV11-1 and TRBJ1-2): EAEVAQSPRYKITEKSQAVAFWCDPISGHATLYWYRQILGQGPELLVQFQDESVVDDSQLPKDRFSAERLKGVDSTLKIQPAELGDSAMYLCASSGRANYGYTFGSGTRLTVV.